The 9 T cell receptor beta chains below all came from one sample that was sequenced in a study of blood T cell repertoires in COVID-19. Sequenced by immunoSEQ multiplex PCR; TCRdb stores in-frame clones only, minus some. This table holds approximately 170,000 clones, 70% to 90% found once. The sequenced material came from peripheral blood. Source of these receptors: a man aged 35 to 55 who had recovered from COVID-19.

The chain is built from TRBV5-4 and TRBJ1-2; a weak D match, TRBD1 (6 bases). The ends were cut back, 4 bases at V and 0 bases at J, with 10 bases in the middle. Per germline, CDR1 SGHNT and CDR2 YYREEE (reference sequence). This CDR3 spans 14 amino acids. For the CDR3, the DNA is TGTGCCAGCAGCATTGGACAGACTAACTATGGCTACACCTTC. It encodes CASSIGQTNYGYTF. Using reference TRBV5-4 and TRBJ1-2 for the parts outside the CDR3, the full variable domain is ETGVTQSPTHLIKTRGQQVTLRCSSQSGHNTVSWYQQALGQGPQFIFQYYREEENGRGNFPPRFSGLQFPNYSSELNVNALELDDSALYLCASSIGQTNYGYTFGSGTRLTVV.

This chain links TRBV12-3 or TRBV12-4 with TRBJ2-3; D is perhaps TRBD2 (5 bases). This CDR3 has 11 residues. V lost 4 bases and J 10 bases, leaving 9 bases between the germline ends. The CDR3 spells CASSYPGSQYF. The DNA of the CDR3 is TGTGCCAGCAGTTACCCGGGATCGCAGTATTTT.

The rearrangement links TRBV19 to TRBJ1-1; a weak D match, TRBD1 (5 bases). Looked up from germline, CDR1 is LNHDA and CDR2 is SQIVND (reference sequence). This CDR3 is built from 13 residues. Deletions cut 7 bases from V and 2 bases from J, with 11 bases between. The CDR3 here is CASKGKVNTEAFF. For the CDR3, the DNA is TGTGCCAGTAAGGGGAAGGTAAACACTGAAGCTTTCTTT.

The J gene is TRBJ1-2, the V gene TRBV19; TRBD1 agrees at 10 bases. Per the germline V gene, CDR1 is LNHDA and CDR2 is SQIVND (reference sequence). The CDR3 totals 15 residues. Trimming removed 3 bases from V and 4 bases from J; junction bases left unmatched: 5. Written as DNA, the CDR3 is TGTGCCAGTAGTATGAAGACAGGGGGCCCCTATGGCTACACCTTC. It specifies CASSMKTGGPYGYTF.

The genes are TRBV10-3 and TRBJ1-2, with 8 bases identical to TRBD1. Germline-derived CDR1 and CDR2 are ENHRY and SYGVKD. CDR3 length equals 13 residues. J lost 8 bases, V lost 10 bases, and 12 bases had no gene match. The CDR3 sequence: CATIYRTGFGYTF. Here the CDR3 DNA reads TGTGCCACCATCTACAGGACAGGGTTCGGCTACACCTTC.

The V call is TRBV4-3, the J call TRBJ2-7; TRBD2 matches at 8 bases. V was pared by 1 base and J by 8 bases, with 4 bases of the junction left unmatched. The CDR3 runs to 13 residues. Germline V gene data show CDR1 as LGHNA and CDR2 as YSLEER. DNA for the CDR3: TGCGCCAGCAGCCAAGGGATAGCGGGAAAGCAGTACTTC. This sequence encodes CASSQGIAGKQYF.

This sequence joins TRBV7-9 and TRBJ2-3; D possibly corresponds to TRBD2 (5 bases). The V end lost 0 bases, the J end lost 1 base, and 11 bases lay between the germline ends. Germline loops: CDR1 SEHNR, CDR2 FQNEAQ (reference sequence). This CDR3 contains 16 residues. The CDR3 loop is CASSLAWEYGTDTQYF. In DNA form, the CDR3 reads TGTGCCAGCAGCTTAGCGTGGGAGTACGGCACAGATACGCAGTATTTT.

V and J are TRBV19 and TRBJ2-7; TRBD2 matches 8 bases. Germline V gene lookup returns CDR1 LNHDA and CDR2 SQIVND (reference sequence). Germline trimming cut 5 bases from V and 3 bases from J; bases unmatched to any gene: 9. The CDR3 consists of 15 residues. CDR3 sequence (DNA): TGTGCCAGTAGTGCGGGACTAGGGGCGATCTACGAGCAGTACTTC. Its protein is CASSAGLGAIYEQYF.

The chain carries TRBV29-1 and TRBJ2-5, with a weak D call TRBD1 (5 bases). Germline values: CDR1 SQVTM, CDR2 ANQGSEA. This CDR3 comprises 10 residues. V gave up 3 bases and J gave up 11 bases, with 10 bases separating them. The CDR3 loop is CSVELGHQYF. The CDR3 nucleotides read TGCAGCGTTGAGCTAGGACATCAGTACTTC.